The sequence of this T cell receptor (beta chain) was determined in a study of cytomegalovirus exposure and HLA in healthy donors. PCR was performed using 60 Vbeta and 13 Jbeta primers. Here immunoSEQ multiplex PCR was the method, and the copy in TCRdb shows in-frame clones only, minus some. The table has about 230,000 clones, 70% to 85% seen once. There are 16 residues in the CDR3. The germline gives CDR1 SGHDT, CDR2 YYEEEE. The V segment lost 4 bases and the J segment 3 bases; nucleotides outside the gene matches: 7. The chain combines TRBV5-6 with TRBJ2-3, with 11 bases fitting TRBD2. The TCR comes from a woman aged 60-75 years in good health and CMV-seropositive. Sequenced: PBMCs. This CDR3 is CASSLLAGVRTDTQYF. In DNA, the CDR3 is TGTGCCAGCAGCCTACTAGCGGGAGTACGTACAGATACGCAGTATTTT.